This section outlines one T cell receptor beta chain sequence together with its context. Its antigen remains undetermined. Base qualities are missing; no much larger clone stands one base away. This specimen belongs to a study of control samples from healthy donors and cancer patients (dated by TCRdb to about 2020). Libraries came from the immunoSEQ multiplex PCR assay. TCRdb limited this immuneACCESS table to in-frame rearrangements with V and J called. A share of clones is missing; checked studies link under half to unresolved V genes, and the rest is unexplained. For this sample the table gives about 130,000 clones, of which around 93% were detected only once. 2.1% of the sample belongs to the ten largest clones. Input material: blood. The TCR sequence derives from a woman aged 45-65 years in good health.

The CDR3 region: CASSPVAGAGEQFF. The sequence in DNA is TGTGCCAGCTCACCAGTTGCGGGAGCCGGTGAGCAGTTCTTC. This chain is built from TRBV18 and TRBJ2-1; a stretch of 7 junction bases matches TRBD2. Per the germline V gene, KGHSH is the CDR1 and LQKENI is the CDR2. Taken from cysteine to phenylalanine, the CDR3 has 14 residues. The entry retains the CDR3 DNA only, 42 bases that are in frame from base 1. Relative to germline, V is missing 2 bases and J is missing 9 bases, with 7 bases of the junction outside any gene match. The entire variable domain, with the stretches around the CDR3 drawn from the reference TRBV18 and TRBJ2-1 proteins, is NAGVMQNPRHLVRRRGQEARLRCSPMKGHSHVYWYRQLPEEGLKFMVYLQKENIIDESGMPKERFSAEFPKEGPSILRIQQVVRGDSAAYFCASSPVAGAGEQFFGPGTRLTVL.